This T cell receptor (beta chain) was documented in a study of molecular identifiers for immune sequencing clone quantification. Sorted naive CD8 T cells, 20,000 to 1,000,000, were sequenced from 10%, 30% or 50% RNA. Naive CD8 T cells were FACS-sorted by CD8+CD4-CCR7+CD45RA+ markers. This clonotype has at least ten counts. Per the germline V gene, CDR1 is MDHEN and CDR2 is SYDVKM. Trimming cost V 6 bases and J 6 bases, with 16 bases left between them. The CDR3 extends over 14 amino acids. Previously described methods and listed TCR primers were employed for the bulk TCR libraries. Each CDR3 protein is one row after TCRdb ran MiXCR on the PCR reads. The repertoire has approximately 590,000 distinct CDR3 sequences, over 25% of them found once; the top ten carry about 0.73%.

The rearrangement uses TRBV28 and TRBJ2-3, with D perhaps TRBD1 (5 bases). The sample consisted of naive CD8+ T cells from blood, with Jurkat cell RNA spiked in. Subset noted: FACS-sorted CD8+CD4-CCR7+CD45RA+ naive T cells. This TCR derives from a human donor in good health. Some libraries in this study had Jurkat cell RNA spiked in. CDR3 sequence reads: CASRGRSRVDTQYF. CDR3 nucleotide sequence: TGTGCCAGCAGGGGGCGGAGTCGGGTTGATACGCAGTATTTT.